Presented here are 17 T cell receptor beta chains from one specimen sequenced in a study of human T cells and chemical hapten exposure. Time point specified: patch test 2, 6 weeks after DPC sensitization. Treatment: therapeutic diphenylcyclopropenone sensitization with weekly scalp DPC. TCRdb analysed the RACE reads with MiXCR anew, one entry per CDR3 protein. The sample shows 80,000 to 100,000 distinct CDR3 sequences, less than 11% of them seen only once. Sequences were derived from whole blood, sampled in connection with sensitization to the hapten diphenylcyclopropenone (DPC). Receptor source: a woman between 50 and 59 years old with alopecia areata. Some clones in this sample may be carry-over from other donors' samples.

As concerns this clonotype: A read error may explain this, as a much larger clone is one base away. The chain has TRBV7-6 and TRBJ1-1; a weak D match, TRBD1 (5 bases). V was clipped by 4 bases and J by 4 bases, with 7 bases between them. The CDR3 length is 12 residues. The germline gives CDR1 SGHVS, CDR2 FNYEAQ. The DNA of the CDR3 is TGTGCCAGCAGCTCAGGGCGCACTGAAGCTTTCTTT. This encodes CASSSGRTEAFF. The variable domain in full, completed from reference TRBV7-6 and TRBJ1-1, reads GAGVSQSPRYKVTKRGQDVALRCDPISGHVSLYWYRQALGQGPEFLTYFNYEAQQDKSGLPNDRFSAERPEGSISTLTIQRTEQRDSAMYRCASSSGRTEAFFGQGTRLTVV.

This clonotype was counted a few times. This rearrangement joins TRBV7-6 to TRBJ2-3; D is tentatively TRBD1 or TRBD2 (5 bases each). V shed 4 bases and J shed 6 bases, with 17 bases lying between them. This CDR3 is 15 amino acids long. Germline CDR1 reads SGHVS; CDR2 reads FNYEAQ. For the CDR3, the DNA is TGTGCCAGCAGCTCAGGGACGTTCGTGGGGGATACGCAGTATTTT. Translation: CASSSGTFVGDTQYF.

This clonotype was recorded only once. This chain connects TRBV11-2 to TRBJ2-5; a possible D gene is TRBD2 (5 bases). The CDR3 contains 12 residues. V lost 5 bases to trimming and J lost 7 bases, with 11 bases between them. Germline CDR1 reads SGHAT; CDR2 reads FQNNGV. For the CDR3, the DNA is TGTGCCAGCAGCCCCGACGAGGGGACCCAGTACTTC. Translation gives CASSPDEGTQYF. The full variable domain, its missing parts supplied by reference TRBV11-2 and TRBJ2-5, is EAGVAQSPRYKIIEKRQSVAFWCNPISGHATLYWYQQILGQGPKLLIQFQNNGVVDDSQLPKDRFSAERLKGVDSTLKIQPAKLEDSAVYLCASSPDEGTQYFGPGTRLLVL.

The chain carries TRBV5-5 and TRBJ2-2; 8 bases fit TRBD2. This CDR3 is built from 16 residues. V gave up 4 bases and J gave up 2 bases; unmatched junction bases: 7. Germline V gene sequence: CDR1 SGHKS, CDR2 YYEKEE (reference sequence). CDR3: CASSHESGRNTGELFF. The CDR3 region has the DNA TGTGCCAGCAGCCACGAGAGCGGGAGAAACACCGGGGAGCTGTTTTTT.

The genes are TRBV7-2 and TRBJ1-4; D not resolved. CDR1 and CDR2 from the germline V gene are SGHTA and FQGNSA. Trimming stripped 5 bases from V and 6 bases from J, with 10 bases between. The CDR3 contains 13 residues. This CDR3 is CASSQRTDEKLFF. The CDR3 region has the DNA TGTGCCAGCAGCCAGAGGACTGATGAAAAACTGTTTTTT.

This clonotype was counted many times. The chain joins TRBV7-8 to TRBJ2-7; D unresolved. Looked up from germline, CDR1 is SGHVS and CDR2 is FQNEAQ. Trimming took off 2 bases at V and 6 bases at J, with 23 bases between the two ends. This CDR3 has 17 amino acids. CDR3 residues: CASSLPLRWASQGEQYF. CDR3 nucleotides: TGTGCCAGCAGCTTACCACTCAGGTGGGCCTCCCAAGGCGAGCAGTACTTC.

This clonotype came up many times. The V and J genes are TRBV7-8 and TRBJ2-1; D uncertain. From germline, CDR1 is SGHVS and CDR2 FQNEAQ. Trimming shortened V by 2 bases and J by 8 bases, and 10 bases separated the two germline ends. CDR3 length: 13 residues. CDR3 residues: CASSLPKQDEQFF. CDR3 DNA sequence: TGTGCCAGCAGCTTACCGAAGCAGGATGAGCAGTTCTTC.

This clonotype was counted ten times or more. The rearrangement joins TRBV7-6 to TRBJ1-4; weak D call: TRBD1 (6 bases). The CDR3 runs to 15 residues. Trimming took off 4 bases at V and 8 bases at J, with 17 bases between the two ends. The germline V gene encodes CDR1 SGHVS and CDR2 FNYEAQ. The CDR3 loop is CASSSTGVREEKLFF. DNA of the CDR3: TGTGCCAGCAGCTCGACAGGTGTGAGAGAGGAAAAACTGTTTTTT.

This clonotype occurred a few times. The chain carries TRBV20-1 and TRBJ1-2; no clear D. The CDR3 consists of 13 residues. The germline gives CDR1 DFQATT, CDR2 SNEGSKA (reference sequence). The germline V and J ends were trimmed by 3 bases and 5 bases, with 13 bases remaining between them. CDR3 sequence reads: CSASFPGGYGYTF. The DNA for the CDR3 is TGCAGTGCTAGTTTTCCTGGAGGGTATGGCTACACCTTC.

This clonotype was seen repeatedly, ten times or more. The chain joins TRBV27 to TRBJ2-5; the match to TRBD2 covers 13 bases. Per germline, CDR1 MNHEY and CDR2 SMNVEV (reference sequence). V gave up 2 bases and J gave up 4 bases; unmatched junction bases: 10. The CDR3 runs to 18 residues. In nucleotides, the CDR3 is TGTGCCAGCAGTTTACTCTCAGGACTAGCGGGAGTAATAGAGACCCAGTACTTC. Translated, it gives CASSLLSGLAGVIETQYF.

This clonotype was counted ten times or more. DNA for the CDR3: TGTGCCAGCAGCATAGGTCCTTCCGACAGCCAAGAGACCCAGTACTTC. Amino acid sequence: CASSIGPSDSQETQYF. J is TRBJ2-5 and V is TRBV21-1; the D call in the table, TRBD1, was not verified against the DNA. TRBV21-1 is an annotated pseudogene. CDR3 length: 16 amino acids.

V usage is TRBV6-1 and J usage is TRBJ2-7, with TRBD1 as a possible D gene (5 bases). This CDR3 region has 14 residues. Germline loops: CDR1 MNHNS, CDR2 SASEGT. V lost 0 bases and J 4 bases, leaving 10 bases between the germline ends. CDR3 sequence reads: CASSEANRLYEQYF. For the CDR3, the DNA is TGTGCCAGCAGTGAAGCAAACAGGTTATACGAGCAGTACTTC.

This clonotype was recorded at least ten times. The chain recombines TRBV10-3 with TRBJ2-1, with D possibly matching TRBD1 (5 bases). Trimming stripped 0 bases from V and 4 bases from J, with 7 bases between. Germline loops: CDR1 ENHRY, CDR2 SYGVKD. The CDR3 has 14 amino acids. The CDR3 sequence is CAISESRTYNEQFF. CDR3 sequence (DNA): TGTGCCATCAGTGAGTCAAGGACATACAATGAGCAGTTCTTC.

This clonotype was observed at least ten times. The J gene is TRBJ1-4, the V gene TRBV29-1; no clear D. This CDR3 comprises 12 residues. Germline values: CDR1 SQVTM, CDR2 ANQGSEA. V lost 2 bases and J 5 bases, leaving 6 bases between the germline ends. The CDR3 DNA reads TGCAGCGTTGAAAACACAAATGAAAAACTGTTTTTT. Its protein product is CSVENTNEKLFF.

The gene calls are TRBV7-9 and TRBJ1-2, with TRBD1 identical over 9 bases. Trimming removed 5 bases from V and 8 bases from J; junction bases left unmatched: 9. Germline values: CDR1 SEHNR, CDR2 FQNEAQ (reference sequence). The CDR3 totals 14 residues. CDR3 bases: TGTGCCAGCAGCCCCCCCGGGACAGGGAAAGGCTACACCTTC. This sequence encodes CASSPPGTGKGYTF.

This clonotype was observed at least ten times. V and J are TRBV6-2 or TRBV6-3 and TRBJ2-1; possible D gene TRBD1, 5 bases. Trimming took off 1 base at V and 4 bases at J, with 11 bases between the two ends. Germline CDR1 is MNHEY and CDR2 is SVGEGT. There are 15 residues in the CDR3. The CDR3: CASSYFSAGYNEQFF. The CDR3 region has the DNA TGTGCCAGCAGTTACTTCTCGGCAGGGTACAATGAGCAGTTCTTC.

The CDR3 DNA reads TGTGCCAGCAGTGAAAAACAGGTCTACGAGGGCTACACCTTC. The encoded protein is CASSEKQVYEGYTF. J is TRBJ1-2 and V is TRBV2; D is perhaps TRBD1 (5 bases). The V end lost 2 bases, the J end lost 8 bases, and 15 bases lay between the germline ends. CDR1 is SNHLY, CDR2 FYNNEI, per germline. The CDR3 length is 14 residues. Full variable domain (rest looked up from reference TRBV2 and TRBJ1-2): EPEVTQTPSHQVTQMGQEVILRCVPISNHLYFYWYRQILGQKVEFLVSFYNNEISEKSEIFDDQFSVERPDGSNFTLKIRSTKLEDSAMYFCASSEKQVYEGYTFGSGTRLTVV.